The 28 T cell receptor beta chains in this list originate from one sample, sequenced in a study of Graves' ophthalmopathy and Graves' hyperthyroidism. The sequenced template was RNA, covering the TCR beta CDR3 region. First-round RT-PCR employed HTBI primers, with a second-round multiplex PCR after it. TCRdb itself ran the multiplex PCR reads through MiXCR, one entry per CDR3 protein. The sample includes 620,000 or so distinct CDR3 sequences, approximately 22% seen only once; the top ten take approximately 7.7%. The sequenced material came from peripheral blood. Receptors originate from a woman between 18 and 29 years old with stable Graves' hyperthyroidism. Some clones in this sample may be carry-over from other donors' samples.

This chain connects TRBV7-9 to TRBJ1-1; D may be TRBD1 (6 bases). The CDR3 sequence is 14 residues long. CDR1 is SEHNR, CDR2 FQNEAQ, per germline (reference sequence). The V end lost 5 bases, the J end lost 6 bases, and 16 bases lay between the germline ends. This CDR3 reads CASSPPREGAEAFF. CDR3 coding DNA: TGTGCCAGCAGCCCCCCGAGGGAGGGGGCTGAAGCTTTCTTT.

This clonotype was picked up a small number of times. The chain couples TRBV27 to TRBJ1-2; 8 bases align to TRBD1. This CDR3 contains 16 residues. V was clipped by 5 bases and J by 5 bases; unmatched bases: 13. Per the germline V gene, CDR1 is MNHEY and CDR2 is SMNVEV (reference sequence). For the CDR3, the DNA is TGTGCCAGCAGTCCCTCGGGGGCAGGGGGCTTGTATGGCTACACCTTC. Translated, it gives CASSPSGAGGLYGYTF.

The rearrangement joins TRBV6-5 to TRBJ1-6; no definite D call. The CDR3 has 17 residues. CDR1 and CDR2 from the germline V gene are MNHEY and SVGAGI. Trimming removed 0 bases from V and 4 bases from J, with 13 bases in between. The CDR3 bases are TGTGCCAGCAGTTACTCGCTCCTGACATCTTATAATTCACCCCTCCACTTT. Encoded protein: CASSYSLLTSYNSPLHF.

In its sample, this clonotype was seen many times. The gene calls are TRBV6-1 and TRBJ2-5; TRBD1 or TRBD2 may be the D gene (5 bases each). The V gene lost 7 bases and the J gene lost 5 bases, with 20 bases spanning the gap. Germline V CDR1 and CDR2: MNHNS, SASEGT. CDR3 length: 15 amino acids. The CDR3 loop is CASKLRPRDRETQYF. Written as DNA, the CDR3 is TGTGCCAGCAAACTACGGCCCAGGGACCGGGAGACCCAGTACTTC.

In its sample, this clonotype was seen many times. The rearrangement links TRBV7-2 to TRBJ1-3, with D possibly matching TRBD1 (5 bases). The V end was cut by 5 bases, the J end by 2 bases, with 13 bases between. In germline, CDR1 is SGHTA, CDR2 FQGNSA. The CDR3 length is 15 residues. Here the CDR3 DNA reads TGTGCCAGCAGCGCCTTGGGGGGGGCTGGAAACACCATATATTTT. Residues: CASSALGGAGNTIYF. Using reference TRBV7-2 and TRBJ1-3 for the parts outside the CDR3, the full variable domain is GAGVSQSPSNKVTEKGKDVELRCDPISGHTALYWYRQSLGQGLEFLIYFQGNSAPDKSGLPSDRFSAERTGGSVSTLTIQRTQQEDSAVYLCASSALGGAGNTIYFGEGSWLTVV.

This chain uses TRBV5-1 with TRBJ2-5, with 15 positions matching TRBD2. CDR1 and CDR2 from the germline V gene are SGHRS and YFSETQ. Trimming cost V 4 bases and J 4 bases; bases outside gene matches: 11. The CDR3 has 18 amino acids. CDR3 bases: TGCGCCAGCAGCCCTGGACTAGCGGGGGGGCCCAGGGGAGAGACCCAGTACTTC. Amino acids: CASSPGLAGGPRGETQYF.

This clonotype was observed at least ten times. The V and J genes are TRBV2 and TRBJ1-1, with TRBD1 matching 7 bases. The V and J ends lost 6 bases and 2 bases, in that order; junction bases with no gene match: 9. The CDR3 extends over 15 amino acids. Germline assignment: CDR1 SNHLY and CDR2 FYNNEI. The CDR3 here is CASSETGTDNTEAFF. CDR3 nucleotide sequence: TGTGCCAGCAGCGAAACCGGGACAGACAACACTGAAGCTTTCTTT.

With regard to this clonotype: A much larger clonotype is one base distant, so this may be a read error. J is TRBJ2-7 and V is TRBV11-1, with 9 bases aligning to TRBD2. The CDR3 consists of 16 residues. The J segment lost 1 base and the V segment lost 8 bases, leaving 12 bases of the junction unmatched. Germline loops: CDR1 SGHAT, CDR2 FQDESV (reference sequence). The CDR3 spells CASCPLGGRGSYEQYF. CDR3 bases: TGTGCCAGCTGCCCCCTTGGCGGGAGGGGGTCCTACGAGCAGTACTTC.

This clonotype occurred a few times. The rearrangement links TRBV4-1 to TRBJ2-7, with D tentatively TRBD1 (5 bases). V shed 5 bases and J shed 3 bases, with 11 bases lying between them. Per the germline V gene, CDR1 is MGHRA and CDR2 is YSYEKL. The CDR3 is 13 residues long. The CDR3, as DNA: TGCGCCAGCAGCGGCAGGGAAGGCTACGAGCAGTACTTC. Its translation: CASSGREGYEQYF.

The chain combines TRBV20-1 with TRBJ1-1; no clear D gene. Trimming removed 5 bases at V and 1 base at J, with 14 bases between. Germline values: CDR1 DFQATT, CDR2 SNEGSKA (reference sequence). The CDR3 runs 14 residues. CDR3 region: CSAPQAIPNTEAFF. The CDR3 region has the DNA TGCAGTGCTCCCCAGGCGATCCCGAACACTGAAGCTTTCTTT.

This clonotype has a count of ten or more. This chain connects TRBV12-3 or TRBV12-4 to TRBJ1-1, with a tentative D call TRBD1 (5 bases). The V end lost 4 bases, the J end lost 4 bases, and 10 bases lay between the germline ends. This CDR3 has 13 amino acids. The CDR3 bases are TGTGCCAGCAGTTCGGGACTGCTCACTGAAGCTTTCTTT. Protein sequence: CASSSGLLTEAFF.

There are many counts of this clonotype. The genes are TRBV9 and TRBJ2-7, with 14 bases identical to TRBD2. The CDR3 is 18 residues long. Unmatched junction bases numbered 14, after V lost 3 bases and J lost 6 bases. The germline CDR1 and CDR2 sequences are SGDLS and YYNGEE. The CDR3 DNA reads as TGTGCCAGCAGCGCCTATATTACCGGGACTAGCGGGAGAGTCGAGCAGTACTTC. Its translation: CASSAYITGTSGRVEQYF. Full variable domain (remainder filled in from reference TRBV9 and TRBJ2-7): DSGVTQTPKHLITATGQRVTLRCSPRSGDLSVYWYQQSLDQGLQFLIQYYNGEERAKGNILERFSAQQFPDLHSELNLSSLELGDSALYFCASSAYITGTSGRVEQYFGPGTRLTVT.

This clonotype was counted ten times or more. The gene calls are TRBV19 and TRBJ1-2; 9 positions agree with TRBD1. V was pared by 5 bases and J by 6 bases, with 13 bases of the junction left unmatched. There are 16 residues in the CDR3. The germline gives CDR1 LNHDA, CDR2 SQIVND (reference sequence). CDR3 nucleotides: TGTGCCAGTAGTGCATGGGACAGGGCACTGATTGATGGCTACACCTTC. Protein: CASSAWDRALIDGYTF.

This clonotype was counted ten times or more. The chain uses TRBV6-1 and TRBJ2-7; a possible D gene is TRBD1 (6 bases). The germline gives CDR1 MNHNS, CDR2 SASEGT. The V and J ends lost 0 bases and 4 bases respectively, with 19 bases between them. CDR3 length: 17 amino acids. The CDR3 region has the DNA TGTGCCAGCAGTGAAGCGCTCCCGGGGACATGGGCTTACGAGCAGTACTTC. This translates into CASSEALPGTWAYEQYF.

J is TRBJ2-5 and V is TRBV11-2; tentative D call: TRBD2 (5 bases). Germline CDR1 reads SGHAT; CDR2 reads FQNNGV. The CDR3 length is 14 residues. The V end lost 8 bases, the J end lost 5 bases, and 18 bases lay between the germline ends. CDR3 sequence (DNA): TGTGCCAGCCAACGAGGGTTTCGTCGGGAGACCCAGTACTTC. It codes for CASQRGFRRETQYF.

About this clonotype itself: A read error is possible here, since a much larger clone lies one base away. The conserved phenylalanine or tryptophan normally closing the CDR3 is absent here, so this likely arose from a read error. The chain employs TRBV29-1 and TRBJ2-7; 7 positions match TRBD1. This CDR3 has 14 residues. Germline V gene lookup returns CDR1 SQVTM and CDR2 ANQGSEA. After removal of 7 bases from V and 3 bases from J, the junction contained 12 bases not matched to a gene. The CDR3 region is CSALGTGQYYEQYY. In DNA, the CDR3 is TGCAGCGCTTTGGGGACGGGACAGTACTACGAGCAGTACTAC.

This clonotype was observed at least ten times. The chain recombines TRBV2 with TRBJ2-7; 8 bases fit TRBD1. The CDR3 loop spans 14 amino acids. Per germline, CDR1 SNHLY and CDR2 FYNNEI. The trim removed 6 bases at V and 1 base at J, leaving 5 bases unmatched. CDR3 sequence reads: CASSRDRTSYEQYF. The CDR3 DNA reads TGTGCCAGCAGCCGGGACAGGACTTCCTACGAGCAGTACTTC. The whole variable domain, filled in from reference TRBV2 and TRBJ2-7, reads EPEVTQTPSHQVTQMGQEVILRCVPISNHLYFYWYRQILGQKVEFLVSFYNNEISEKSEIFDDQFSVERPDGSNFTLKIRSTKLEDSAMYFCASSRDRTSYEQYFGPGTRLTVT.

About this clonotype itself: A much more abundant neighbour one base away suggests this may be a read error. The chain links TRBV27 to TRBJ1-1, with D possibly TRBD1 on 5 matching bases. Germline CDR1 is MNHEY and CDR2 is SMNVEV (reference sequence). This CDR3 contains 13 residues. Trimming cost V 4 bases and J 3 bases, with 9 bases left between them. The CDR3 protein is CASSWGEDTEAFF. As DNA, the CDR3 is TGTGCCAGCAGTTGGGGGGAGGACACTGAAGCTTTCTTT.

The sample holds a few counts of this clonotype. The chain uses TRBV12-3 or TRBV12-4 and TRBJ1-1; possibly TRBD1 for D (5 bases). The CDR3 runs 16 residues. Trimming cost V 6 bases and J 8 bases, with 25 bases left between them. CDR3 nucleotide sequence: TGTGCCAGCAGCCGCGCCCTTAATAGGGGAAGCGGCGAAGCTTTCTTT. Its translation is CASSRALNRGSGEAFF.

This clonotype was observed many times. V usage is TRBV13 and J usage is TRBJ2-7; 9 nucleotides align to TRBD1. Germline V gene sequence: CDR1 PRHDT, CDR2 FYEKMQ (reference sequence). The CDR3 totals 15 residues. After removal of 3 bases from V and 6 bases from J, the junction contained 9 bases not matched to a gene. The CDR3 is CASSFVTDRGSEQYF. The DNA for the CDR3 is TGTGCCAGCAGCTTCGTAACAGACAGGGGGAGCGAGCAGTACTTC.

The V call is TRBV5-1, the J call TRBJ2-2; TRBD1 aligns across 10 bases. V lost 4 bases and J lost 9; bases outside the gene matches: 18. The CDR3 length is 18 residues. Germline values: CDR1 SGHRS, CDR2 YFSETQ. Here the CDR3 reads CASSLTLRDRGGGRELFF. The DNA of the CDR3 is TGCGCCAGCAGCCTAACCCTCAGGGACAGGGGAGGAGGCCGGGAGCTGTTTTTT.

This clonotype was recorded many times. V is TRBV20-1 and J is TRBJ1-2; 8 bases are a match to TRBD1. This CDR3 is built from 15 residues. The germline gives CDR1 DFQATT, CDR2 SNEGSKA (reference sequence). The trim removed 2 bases at V and 2 bases at J, leaving 7 bases unmatched. CDR3 coding DNA: TGCAGTGCTAGACCTCCGGACAGGGTAAACTATGGCTACACCTTC. Translated: CSARPPDRVNYGYTF.

The table lists this clonotype with a few counts. This chain connects TRBV11-2 to TRBJ2-1, with 9 bases identical to TRBD2. V dropped 1 base and J dropped 6; count of bases not matched to a gene: 7. Germline V gives CDR1 SGHAT, CDR2 FQNNGV. CDR3 size: 16 residues. The CDR3 loop is CASSLVFSGGTNEQFF. CDR3 sequence (DNA): TGTGCCAGCAGCTTAGTTTTTAGCGGGGGTACCAATGAGCAGTTCTTC.

This clonotype was recorded at least ten times. The rearrangement joins TRBV9 to TRBJ2-5; the D call may be TRBD1 or TRBD2 (5 bases each). V was pared by 4 bases and J by 1 base, with 11 bases between. Germline loops: CDR1 SGDLS, CDR2 YYNGEE. This CDR3 has 14 residues. The CDR3 DNA follows: TGTGCCAGCAGCTTATGGGACGGCCAAGAGACCCAGTACTTC. Protein: CASSLWDGQETQYF.

This clonotype has just a few counts. CDR3 nucleotide sequence: TGTGCCAGCAGTTCTACTGAAGGGACTCTCGGCGAGCAGTACTTC. Encoded protein: CASSSTEGTLGEQYF. This chain links TRBV13 with TRBJ2-7; weak D call: TRBD2 (6 bases). This CDR3 region has 15 residues. CDR1 and CDR2 from the germline V gene are PRHDT and FYEKMQ (reference sequence). The V end lost 6 bases, the J end lost 6 bases, and 21 bases lay between the germline ends.

This clonotype was recorded at least ten times. The chain joins TRBV14 to TRBJ1-1, with TRBD1 matching 7 bases. Germline CDR1 is SGHDN and CDR2 is FVKESK. The CDR3 is 14 residues long. V was clipped by 4 bases and J by 4 bases; unmatched bases: 6. The CDR3 sequence: CASSRQGGVTEAFF. CDR3 nucleotides: TGTGCCAGCAGCCGACAGGGTGGCGTCACTGAAGCTTTCTTT.

This clonotype has ten or more counts. This may come from a read error, since a much larger clone is one base off. The rearrangement joins TRBV12-5 to TRBJ1-1; D is unresolved. The V gene's germline CDR1 is LGHNT and CDR2 FRNRAP. The CDR3 consists of 12 residues. Trimming took off 7 bases at V and 0 bases at J, with 6 bases between the two ends. CDR3 sequence (DNA): TGTGCTAGTGCCAGCTTGAACACTGAAGCTTTCTTT. Protein: CASASLNTEAFF. Based on the CDR3 plus reference TRBV12-5 and TRBJ1-1, the full variable domain is DARVTQTPRHKVTEMGQEVTMRCQPILGHNTVFWYRQTMMQGLELLAYFRNRAPLDDSGMPKDRFSAEMPDATLATLKIQPSEPRDSAVYFCASASLNTEAFFGQGTRLTVV.

The chain carries TRBV20-1 and TRBJ2-5, with D maybe TRBD2 (5 bases). CDR1 is DFQATT, CDR2 SNEGSKA, per germline (reference sequence). V lost 3 bases to trimming and J lost 4 bases, with 18 bases between them. The CDR3 extends over 15 amino acids. The CDR3 DNA is TGCAGTGCTAGGGGCTATTCGGGGAGTGGAGAGACCCAGTACTTC. This translates into CSARGYSGSGETQYF.